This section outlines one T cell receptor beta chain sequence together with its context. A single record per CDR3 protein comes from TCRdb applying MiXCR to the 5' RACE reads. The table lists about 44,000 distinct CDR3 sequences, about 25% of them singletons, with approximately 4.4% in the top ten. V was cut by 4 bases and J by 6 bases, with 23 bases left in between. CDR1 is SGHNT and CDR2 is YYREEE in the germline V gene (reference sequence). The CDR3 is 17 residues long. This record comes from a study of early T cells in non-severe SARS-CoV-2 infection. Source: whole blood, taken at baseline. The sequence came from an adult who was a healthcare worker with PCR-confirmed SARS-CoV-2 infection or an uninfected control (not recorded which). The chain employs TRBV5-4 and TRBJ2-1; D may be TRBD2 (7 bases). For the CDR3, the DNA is TGTGCCAGCAGCCAAGGGGGGGCCAAGTATTCGTCCAATGAGCAGTTCTTC. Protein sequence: CASSQGGAKYSSNEQFF.